Reported below is one TCR beta chain. Its target antigen remains unknown. No base qualities exist here, and no much larger clone lies one base off it. The entry originates in a study of T cell responses to AZD1222 COVID-19 vaccine (dated by TCRdb to about 2021). Study-wide context: A total of under 250 trial participants underwent TCR sequencing, of whom around 210 had received two doses of AZD1222 and some 26 had received two doses of the MenACWY control vaccine. Trial participants were enrolled by age into subgroups of 18-55, 56-69 and 70-plus years, and around 150, 28 and 57 TCR-sequenced participants, respectively, were included in these subgroups.

The CDR3 regions of human TCRbeta chains were analyzed by immunosequencing. Turning to the authors' computational methods: Repertoire TCRs were matched against a reference library of SARS-CoV-2-specific TCRs generated with the MIRA antigen-specificity platform. Breadth meant the fraction of unique TCRs that were SARS-CoV-2-associated, whereas depth meant the fraction of total T cells that were SARS-CoV-2-associated. Using the MIRA data, every spike-specific TCR was mapped to the spike region that the TCR reacted to and assigned to either a CD4 or a CD8 class. Log10-transformed breadth and depth values were compared by one-way ANOVA with Sidak's multiple comparisons tests. As stored in TCRdb, this immuneACCESS dataset retains in-frame rearrangements with V and J assigned. A fraction of the clones does not appear; measured against another copy, unresolved V genes explain less than half of the discrepancy, and the remainder lacks a known reason. V, J and clone size were drawn from that table, and D and trimming were deduced from the DNA. Present in this sample are some 94,000 clones, roughly 89% of which were seen just once. The top ten clones comprise roughly 5.2% of the sample.

General study outcomes and caveats: CD4 TCRs associated with the vaccine covered the entire spike protein, and the dominant responses were in regions 160-218 and 743-854. No day 14 peak-response samples were available, so repertoires were characterized only after the peak T cell response. Most participants were white British and females outnumbered males, and the authors suggested that clonal diversity may have been underestimated. After two AZD1222 doses, both the breadth and the depth of spike-specific TCRs were significantly higher than at day 0 and than in MenACWY recipients. In the small 56-69-year group, the increase in depth fell short of significance, most likely because of low power. Conclusions about previously exposed vaccinees were limited because only six AZD1222 recipients were SARS-CoV-2 seropositive at baseline. Reportedly, close to half of the unique spike-specific TCRs recognized epitopes lying outside the regions that are mutated in the B.1.351 and B.1.1.7 variants.

The meaning of the sample's time point label: about 28 days (+/-7) after the second vaccine dose. AZD1222 recipients with second doses at about 4 weeks or about 12 weeks were pooled, because spike-specific TCR depth and breadth did not differ between schedules. The vaccinee samples were drawn from two UK trials, COV001 and COV002, one of which was a single-blind randomized controlled phase 2/3 trial testing AZD1222 (ChAdOx1 nCoV-19) in healthy adults. For TCRbeta chain sequencing, PBMC samples from trial participants were taken at day 0 and at day 28 after the second dose. This sequence was found in an adult who received the AZD1222 COVID-19 vaccine. This specimen was peripheral blood, taken 28 days after the second AZD1222 dose.

The sequence in DNA is TGTGCCAGCAGCTCGGGACTAGCGGGGGGCGGAGAGCAGTTCTTC. Translated, it reads CASSSGLAGGGEQFF. The rearranged chain carries TRBV7-2 and TRBJ2-1, and 15 junctional nucleotides match TRBD2. The germline V gene gives CDR1 as SGHTA and CDR2 as FQGNSA. Including the terminal cysteine and phenylalanine, the CDR3 comprises 15 residues. Only the CDR3 part of the read is kept: 45 bases, read in frame from the first base. V lost 4 bases and J lost 10 bases, and the count of bases not matched to a germline gene is 5.